In its sample, the clone carrying this T cell receptor (beta chain) was seen once. Germline-derived CDR1 and CDR2 are MDHEN and SYDVKM. The CDR3 runs to 16 residues. V was shortened by 6 bases and J by 0 bases, with 12 bases between the two germline ends. The record originates from a study of blood T cell repertoires in COVID-19. Turning to the study itself: Italy, Spain and the United States were the sources of the convalescent and acute COVID-19 samples.

TCRdb's copy holds only in-frame clones and misses some; the assay was immunoSEQ multiplex PCR. The sample includes 150,000 or so clones, approximately 79% seen only once; the top ten take around 2.9%. Across about two dozen US areas, participants ranged in age from about 18 to 90 years. The study counted Cohort 3 donors as recovered given two negative PCRs, clearance, or symptom resolution. The source of this sequence is a woman aged 45-65 years who had recovered from COVID-19. The specimen was PBMCs or T cells enriched from blood (not recorded which). This sequence joins TRBV28 and TRBJ1-6, with D hard to call. CDR3 nucleotide sequence: TGTGCCAGCAGCCCAGGTGGAAGCTCCTATAATTCACCCCTCCACTTT. Its translation: CASSPGGSSYNSPLHF.